A single sample is the source of the 20 T cell receptor beta chains below, sequenced in a study of early T cells in non-severe SARS-CoV-2 infection (dated by TCRdb to 2020 to 2023). The protocol used for the library was 5' RACE. For sequencing, a NextSeq 500 was employed. TCRdb trimmed public reads at Q25 via fastp, called clones via MiXCR and kept in-frame beta chains. One record per CDR3 amino acid sequence lists the most common genes and DNA. Present in this sample are about 16,000 distinct CDR3 sequences, approximately 5.4% of which were seen just once. Roughly 7% of the sample is held by the ten biggest clonotypes. The sequenced sample consisted of whole blood. The receptors shown here come from an adult who was a healthcare worker with PCR-confirmed SARS-CoV-2 infection or an uninfected control (not recorded which).

There are a few counts of this clonotype. The CDR3 DNA reads as TGTGCCAGCAGTGGAGACCCGCCCCGCTACACCTTC. This encodes CASSGDPPRYTF. The V call is TRBV6-1, the J call TRBJ1-2; D gene unclear. Germline V gene sequence: CDR1 MNHNS, CDR2 SASEGT. Trimming removed 4 bases at V and 9 bases at J, with 12 bases between. This CDR3 is 12 amino acids long.

This clonotype showed up many times. The rearrangement links TRBV7-6 to TRBJ2-1; 13 bases fit TRBD2. CDR1 is SGHVS and CDR2 is FNYEAQ in the germline V gene. The length of the CDR3 is 16 residues. The V segment lost 5 bases and the J segment 10 bases; nucleotides outside the gene matches: 11. CDR3: CASSLHAGTSGTEQFF. The CDR3 DNA reads TGTGCCAGCAGCCTCCACGCCGGGACTAGCGGGACGGAGCAGTTCTTC. The full variable domain, with the rest looked up from reference TRBV7-6 and TRBJ2-1, is GAGVSQSPRYKVTKRGQDVALRCDPISGHVSLYWYRQALGQGPEFLTYFNYEAQQDKSGLPNDRFSAERPEGSISTLTIQRTEQRDSAMYRCASSLHAGTSGTEQFFGPGTRLTVL.

This clonotype was seen a few times. The chain links TRBV9 to TRBJ2-4, with 13 bases aligning to TRBD2. The germline CDR1 and CDR2 sequences are SGDLS and YYNGEE. CDR3 length equals 14 residues. V lost 3 bases, J lost 8 bases, and 2 bases stayed unmatched. This CDR3 reads CASSGTSGSDIQYF. CDR3 DNA sequence: TGTGCCAGCAGCGGGACTAGCGGGAGCGACATTCAGTACTTC.

This clonotype showed up many times. This chain uses TRBV11-2 with TRBJ1-2, with D unresolved. Trimming cost V 6 bases and J 2 bases, with 10 bases left between them. CDR3 length equals 13 residues. CDR1 SGHAT and CDR2 FQNNGV come from the germline V gene. The CDR3 loop reads CASRAVFNYGYTF. In DNA form, the CDR3 reads TGTGCCAGCAGAGCGGTATTCAACTATGGCTACACCTTC.

This clonotype qualifies as medium-sized. The rearrangement links TRBV20-1 to TRBJ2-4; 7 nucleotides line up with TRBD2. Germline trimming cut 3 bases from V and 4 bases from J; bases unmatched to any gene: 6. The V gene's germline CDR1 is DFQATT and CDR2 SNEGSKA (reference sequence). CDR3 length equals 14 residues. In DNA, the CDR3 is TGCAGTGCTAGGGGGACTAATGAAAAAAACATTCAGTACTTC. Amino acids: CSARGTNEKNIQYF.

Only a few counts were recorded for this clonotype. The chain joins TRBV7-6 to TRBJ1-3; maybe TRBD1 (5 bases). V was shortened by 3 bases and J by 0 bases, with 6 bases between the two germline ends. CDR1 is SGHVS, CDR2 FNYEAQ, per germline. This CDR3 is built from 14 residues. CDR3 in amino acids: CASSLGGSGNTIYF. CDR3 sequence (DNA): TGTGCCAGCAGCTTGGGGGGCTCTGGAAACACCATATATTTT.

Ten or more counts support this clonotype. The chain links TRBV11-2 to TRBJ2-3; tentatively, D is TRBD1 (6 bases). Germline assignment: CDR1 SGHAT and CDR2 FQNNGV. The CDR3 loop spans 15 amino acids. The V end was cut by 5 bases, the J end by 0 bases, with 12 bases between. The CDR3 loop reads CASSPGAASTDTQYF. The CDR3 nucleotides read TGTGCCAGCAGCCCAGGGGCGGCCAGCACAGATACGCAGTATTTT.

This clonotype was observed at least ten times. This chain uses TRBV30 with TRBJ1-2; D gene uncertain. Trimming took off 2 bases at V and 5 bases at J, with 15 bases between the two ends. The CDR3 sequence is 14 residues long. Germline loops: CDR1 GTSNPN, CDR2 SVGIG (reference sequence). CDR3 region: CAWSSWSEQYGYTF. For the CDR3, the DNA is TGTGCCTGGAGTAGTTGGTCGGAGCAGTATGGCTACACCTTC.

This clonotype has a count of ten or more. The chain recombines TRBV6-5 with TRBJ1-4; perhaps TRBD1 as D (6 bases). V dropped 6 bases and J dropped 8 bases, with 28 bases sitting between them. Germline loops: CDR1 MNHEY, CDR2 SVGAGI. The CDR3 runs 18 residues. The CDR3 region is CASSHSGRDTNIAEKLFF. The CDR3 region has the DNA TGTGCCAGCAGCCATAGCGGACGGGACACCAATATCGCGGAAAAACTGTTTTTT.

This clonotype was detected ten times or more. J is TRBJ2-7 and V is TRBV10-3; D could derive from TRBD1 or TRBD2 (5 bases each). V was clipped by 10 bases and J by 3 bases, with 22 bases between them. This CDR3 contains 15 residues. From germline, CDR1 is ENHRY and CDR2 SYGVKD. Written as DNA, the CDR3 is TGTGCCACCTTCGAATCTGGGGCGGGTAGCTACGAGCAGTACTTC. Translated: CATFESGAGSYEQYF.

J is TRBJ1-3 and V is TRBV4-1; the D gene is possibly TRBD1 (6 bases). V lost 0 bases and J 2 bases, leaving 14 bases between the germline ends. This CDR3 is built from 17 residues. CDR1 is MGHRA and CDR2 is YSYEKL in the germline V gene. The CDR3 sequence is CASSQEWDTRTGNTIYF. The CDR3 bases are TGCGCCAGCAGCCAAGAGTGGGACACAAGGACTGGAAACACCATATATTTT.

As DNA, the CDR3 is TGTGCCAGCAGCTCTTACAGCATCCTGAACACCGGGGAGCTGTTTTTT. Its protein is CASSSYSILNTGELFF. J is TRBJ2-2 and V is TRBV7-9; D is unresolved. The CDR3 spans 16 residues. With 4 bases removed from V and 1 base from J, the gap between germline ends came to 13 bases. CDR1 and CDR2 from the germline V gene are SEHNR and FQNEAQ (reference sequence).

The sample holds a few counts of this clonotype. J is TRBJ2-7 and V is TRBV7-9; D is perhaps TRBD1 (6 bases). V was trimmed by 4 bases and J by 4 bases, leaving 17 bases between them. The germline V gene encodes CDR1 SEHNR and CDR2 FQNEAQ (reference sequence). This CDR3 is 15 amino acids long. CDR3 sequence (DNA): TGTGCCAGCAGCTACAAGAGGGGGACAAAGTACGAGCAGTACTTC. Translating it yields CASSYKRGTKYEQYF.

The sample holds many counts of this clonotype. The V gene is TRBV5-4, the J gene TRBJ2-1; D is uncertain. Deletions cut 2 bases from V and 4 bases from J, with 10 bases between. In germline, CDR1 is SGHNT, CDR2 YYREEE (reference sequence). This CDR3 has 14 residues. The CDR3 loop reads CASSFGVSYNEQFF. CDR3 bases: TGTGCCAGCAGCTTTGGTGTTTCTTACAATGAGCAGTTCTTC.

This clonotype appeared many times. V usage is TRBV29-1 and J usage is TRBJ2-6, with no clear D. Per germline, CDR1 SQVTM and CDR2 ANQGSEA. V was pared by 3 bases and J by 3 bases, with 9 bases between. This CDR3 region has 14 residues. CDR3 region: CSVDPGSGANVLTF. DNA of the CDR3: TGCAGCGTTGACCCCGGAAGTGGGGCCAACGTCCTGACTTTC.

This clonotype has at least ten counts. V usage is TRBV10-3 and J usage is TRBJ2-7, with TRBD2 matching 10 bases. The V gene's germline CDR1 is ENHRY and CDR2 SYGVKD. The V and J ends lost 1 base and 4 bases, in that order; junction bases with no gene match: 7. This CDR3 is 16 amino acids long. CDR3 sequence reads: CAISEWETSGTYEQYV. CDR3 in DNA: TGTGCCATCAGTGAGTGGGAAACTAGCGGGACTTACGAGCAGTACGTC.

Ten or more counts support this clonotype. The rearrangement joins TRBV24-1 to TRBJ2-5; TRBD2 is a possible D gene (5 bases). Germline lookup yields CDR1 KGHDR and CDR2 SFDVKD. The CDR3 runs 17 residues. Between the trimmed V and J ends, which lost 3 bases and 4 bases, there was a span of 20 bases. The CDR3 region is CATSDIATDGLGETQYF. Here the CDR3 DNA reads TGTGCCACCAGTGATATAGCGACGGATGGTTTGGGAGAGACCCAGTACTTC.

Turning to this clonotype: A read error may account for a junction end that differs from germline. This sequence joins TRBV5-1 and TRBJ1-1; 7 bases are a match to TRBD1. CDR1 and CDR2 from the germline V gene are SGHRS and YFSETQ. This CDR3 is 16 amino acids long. The CDR3 DNA sequence: TGCGCCTGCAGCTTGGACCACACAGGGGACTTGCCTGAAGCTTTCTTT. Its protein is CACSLDHTGDLPEAFF.

This clonotype occurred many times. CDR3: CASSQAGSRTSTDTQYF. The CDR3 coding sequence is TGCGCCAGCAGCCAAGCCGGATCCCGGACTTCCACAGATACGCAGTATTTT. The chain is built from TRBV4-3 and TRBJ2-3; D might be TRBD2 (5 bases). Trimming pared 1 base from V and 2 bases from J, leaving 16 bases between. Germline CDR1 is LGHNA and CDR2 is YSLEER. The CDR3 spans 17 residues.

This clonotype is labeled as medium-sized. The chain recombines TRBV4-3 with TRBJ1-1; D is unresolved. The CDR3 is made up of 15 amino acids. V was pared by 0 bases and J by 3 bases, with 11 bases between. CDR1 and CDR2 from the germline V gene are LGHNA and YSLEER. The CDR3 nucleotides are TGCGCCAGCAGCCAAGATCTTGGCAGATACACTGAAGCTTTCTTT. This translates into CASSQDLGRYTEAFF.